This entry describes one TCR beta chain. Measured with immunoSEQ multiplex PCR; TCRdb has only the in-frame clones, and not every one. The sample records around 400,000 clones, 83% being singletons. The sample originates from a study of Ad26.COV2.S vaccination and SARS-CoV-2 variants. Treatment indicated: roughly 20 received Ad26.COV2.S at low or high dose, single or two shots; roughly five received placebo; per-sample allocation not given. Specimen acquisition occurred on day 63 following the initial vaccine or placebo injection. Germline V CDR1 and CDR2: MGHDK, SYGVNS. Trimming at V came to 6 bases and at J to 7 bases, leaving 11 bases not matched to a gene. The CDR3 consists of 14 residues.

The V call is TRBV25-1, the J call TRBJ2-7, with 8 bases that match TRBD2. The clonotype originates from a person aged 18-60 years who received the Ad26.COV2.S COVID-19 vaccine or a placebo. The specimen comprised peripheral blood, sampled in a trial of Ad26.COV2.S vaccine versus placebo. The CDR3 nucleotides are TGTGCCAGCAGCGTCCAAGCGGGAGTGGGGGAGCAGTACTTC. It yields the protein CASSVQAGVGEQYF.